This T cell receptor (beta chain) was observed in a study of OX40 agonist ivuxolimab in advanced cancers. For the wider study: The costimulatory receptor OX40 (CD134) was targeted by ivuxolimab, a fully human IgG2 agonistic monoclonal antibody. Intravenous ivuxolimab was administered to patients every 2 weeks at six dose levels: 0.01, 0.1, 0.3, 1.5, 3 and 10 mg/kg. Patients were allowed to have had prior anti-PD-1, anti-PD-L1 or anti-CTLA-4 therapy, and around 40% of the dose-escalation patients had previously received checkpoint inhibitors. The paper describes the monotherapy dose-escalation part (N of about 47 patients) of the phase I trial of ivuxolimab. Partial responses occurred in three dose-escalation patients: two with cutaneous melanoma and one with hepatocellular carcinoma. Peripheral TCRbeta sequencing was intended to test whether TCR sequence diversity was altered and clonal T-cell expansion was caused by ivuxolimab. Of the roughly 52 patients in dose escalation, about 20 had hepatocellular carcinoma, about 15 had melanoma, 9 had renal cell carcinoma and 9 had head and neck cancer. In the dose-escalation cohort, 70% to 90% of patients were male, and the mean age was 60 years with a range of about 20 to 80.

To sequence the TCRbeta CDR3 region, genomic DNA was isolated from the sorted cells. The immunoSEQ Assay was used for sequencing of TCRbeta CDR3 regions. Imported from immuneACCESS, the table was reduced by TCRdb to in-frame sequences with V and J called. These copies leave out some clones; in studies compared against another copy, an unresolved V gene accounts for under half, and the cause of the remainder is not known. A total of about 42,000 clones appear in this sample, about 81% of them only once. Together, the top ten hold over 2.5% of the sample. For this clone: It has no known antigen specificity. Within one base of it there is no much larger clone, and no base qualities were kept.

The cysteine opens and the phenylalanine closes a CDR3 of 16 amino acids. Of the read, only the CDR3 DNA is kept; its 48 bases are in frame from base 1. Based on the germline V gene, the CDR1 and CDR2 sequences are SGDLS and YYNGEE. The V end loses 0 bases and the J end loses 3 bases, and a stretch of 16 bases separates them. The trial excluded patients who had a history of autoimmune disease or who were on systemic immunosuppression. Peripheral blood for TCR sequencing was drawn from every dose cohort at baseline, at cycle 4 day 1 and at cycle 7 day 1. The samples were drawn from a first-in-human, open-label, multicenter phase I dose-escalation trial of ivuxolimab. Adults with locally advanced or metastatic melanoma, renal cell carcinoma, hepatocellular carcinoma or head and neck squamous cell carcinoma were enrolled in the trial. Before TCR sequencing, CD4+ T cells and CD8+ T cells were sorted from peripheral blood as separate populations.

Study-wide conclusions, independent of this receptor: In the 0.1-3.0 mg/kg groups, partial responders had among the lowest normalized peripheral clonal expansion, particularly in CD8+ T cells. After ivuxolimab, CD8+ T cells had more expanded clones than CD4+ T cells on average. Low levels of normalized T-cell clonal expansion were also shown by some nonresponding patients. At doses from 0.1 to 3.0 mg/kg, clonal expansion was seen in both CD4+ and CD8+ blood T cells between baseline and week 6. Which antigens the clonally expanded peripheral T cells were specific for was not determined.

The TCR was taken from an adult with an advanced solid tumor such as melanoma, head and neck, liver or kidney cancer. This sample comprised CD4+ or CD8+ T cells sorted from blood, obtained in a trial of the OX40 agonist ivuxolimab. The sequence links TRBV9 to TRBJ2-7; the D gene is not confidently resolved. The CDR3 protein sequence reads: CASSVGPGPGVYEQYF. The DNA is TGTGCCAGCAGCGTAGGACCCGGGCCAGGTGTCTACGAGCAGTACTTC.